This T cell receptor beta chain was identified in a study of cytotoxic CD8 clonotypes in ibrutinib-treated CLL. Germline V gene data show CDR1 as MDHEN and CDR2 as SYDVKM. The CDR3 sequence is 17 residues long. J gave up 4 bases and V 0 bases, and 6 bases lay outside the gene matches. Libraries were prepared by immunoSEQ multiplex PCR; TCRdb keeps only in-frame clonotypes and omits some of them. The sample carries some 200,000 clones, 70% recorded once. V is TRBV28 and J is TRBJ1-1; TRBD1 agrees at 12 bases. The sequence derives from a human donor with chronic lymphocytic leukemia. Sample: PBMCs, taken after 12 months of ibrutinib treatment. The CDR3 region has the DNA TGTGCCAGCAGTTTATGGGCCGGGACAGGGGGCCTCACTGAAGCTTTCTTT. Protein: CASSLWAGTGGLTEAFF.